This T cell receptor (beta chain) derives from a study of cytomegalovirus exposure and HLA in healthy donors. This CDR3 comprises 16 residues. Germline V gives CDR1 MNHEY, CDR2 SVGAGI. V was pared by 3 bases and J by 4 bases, with 13 bases between. The PCR contained 60 Vbeta and 13 Jbeta primers. Data came from immunoSEQ multiplex PCR; TCRdb stores just in-frame clones and leaves some out. This table has about 140,000 clones, approximately 80% appearing once. This chain uses TRBV6-5 with TRBJ1-6; the D is unclear. The source of this sequence is a male donor in good health and CMV-seropositive. The material sequenced was PBMCs. CDR3 residues: CASSYTLQTYNSPLHF. CDR3 DNA: TGTGCCAGCAGTTATACCCTGCAGACTTATAATTCACCCCTCCACTTT.